The 18 T cell receptor beta chains presented below share a single source sample, sequenced in a study of OX40 agonist ivuxolimab in advanced cancers. Produced via immunoSEQ multiplex PCR; TCRdb's table is partial and in-frame only. The sample has fewer than 85,000 clones; about 88% are singletons. This specimen consisted of CD4+ or CD8+ T cells sorted from blood, obtained in a trial of the OX40 agonist ivuxolimab. These receptors were obtained from an adult with an advanced solid tumor such as melanoma, head and neck, liver or kidney cancer.

The gene calls are TRBV2 and TRBJ2-7; TRBD1 is a possible D gene (6 bases). V shed 8 bases and J shed 2 bases, with 10 bases lying between them. CDR3 length: 12 residues. Germline-derived CDR1 and CDR2 are SNHLY and FYNNEI. CDR3 in DNA: TGTGCCAGCTTGGACAGAGCCTACGAGCAGTACTTC. Amino acid sequence: CASLDRAYEQYF.

This clone appeared a few times. The CDR3 coding sequence is TGTGCCACCAGCAGAGAGAAGGGGCACTACGAGCAGTACTTC. The encoded protein is CATSREKGHYEQYF. The chain uses TRBV15 and TRBJ2-7, with D maybe TRBD1 (5 bases). This CDR3 comprises 14 residues. Germline values: CDR1 LNHNV, CDR2 YYDKDF (reference sequence). V gave up 0 bases and J gave up 3 bases, with 9 bases separating them.

The chain is built from TRBV15 and TRBJ1-3; D is uncertain. The V gene's germline CDR1 is LNHNV and CDR2 YYDKDF (reference sequence). Trimming removed 4 bases at V and 0 bases at J, with 7 bases between. The CDR3 is 14 residues long. The CDR3 region is CATSTAISGNTIYF. In nucleotides, the CDR3 is TGTGCCACCAGCACAGCTATCTCTGGAAACACCATATATTTT.

In this sample, this clone turned up a few times. J is TRBJ1-5 and V is TRBV18, with D maybe TRBD1 (5 bases). The germline V and J ends were trimmed by 0 bases and 6 bases, with 12 bases remaining between them. Germline values: CDR1 KGHSH, CDR2 LQKENI. The CDR3 runs 15 residues. The CDR3 DNA sequence: TGTGCCAGCTCACCACCGAATGGGGGAAGTCAGCCCCAGCATTTT. This gives the protein CASSPPNGGSQPQHF. The whole variable domain, filled in from reference TRBV18 and TRBJ1-5, reads NAGVMQNPRHLVRRRGQEARLRCSPMKGHSHVYWYRQLPEEGLKFMVYLQKENIIDESGMPKERFSAEFPKEGPSILRIQQVVRGDSAAYFCASSPPNGGSQPQHFGDGTRLSIL.

The J gene is TRBJ2-7, the V gene TRBV18; D tentatively fits TRBD1 or TRBD2 (6 bases each). V lost 3 bases and J 2 bases, leaving 17 bases between the germline ends. This CDR3 contains 16 residues. Germline CDR1 reads KGHSH; CDR2 reads LQKENI. The CDR3 DNA follows: TGTGCCAGCTCACCCCTTCGGGGGCCTTCCACCTACGAGCAGTACTTC. Translating gives CASSPLRGPSTYEQYF.

The rearrangement joins TRBV6-1 to TRBJ1-1; D might be TRBD1 (6 bases). Germline CDR1 MNHNS, CDR2 SASEGT. V was clipped by 6 bases and J by 1 base, with 9 bases between them. The length of the CDR3 is 13 residues. CDR3 sequence reads: CASRLQGNTEAFF. CDR3 DNA sequence: TGTGCCAGCAGGCTACAGGGGAACACTGAAGCTTTCTTT.

The rearrangement links TRBV6-1 to TRBJ2-1; D call uncertain. The CDR3 has 18 amino acids. CDR1 is MNHNS, CDR2 SASEGT, per germline. The V and J ends lost 2 bases and 5 bases respectively, with 22 bases between them. The CDR3 loop reads CASSEPFSTAVFDNEQFF. The CDR3 bases are TGTGCCAGCAGTGAACCCTTCTCTACGGCCGTCTTCGACAATGAGCAGTTCTTC.

The chain carries TRBV19 and TRBJ2-1, with TRBD2 identical over 11 bases. V trimming: 4 bases; J trimming: 12 bases; junction bases outside the gene matches: 5. Germline CDR1 reads LNHDA; CDR2 reads SQIVND (reference sequence). CDR3 length: 13 residues. The CDR3 sequence is CASSNLAGGGQFF. CDR3 DNA: TGTGCCAGTAGTAATCTAGCGGGAGGAGGGCAGTTCTTC.

This chain uses TRBV7-6 with TRBJ2-2, with 10 bases matching TRBD2. The junction had 3 bases not matched to a gene; V was cut back by 5 bases and J by 0 bases. The CDR3 is 16 residues long. Germline assignment: CDR1 SGHVS and CDR2 FNYEAQ. The CDR3 bases are TGTGCCAGCAGCCCTAGCGGGGGATCGAACACCGGGGAGCTGTTTTTT. Its translation: CASSPSGGSNTGELFF.

This clone was found a few times. The chain employs TRBV23-1 and TRBJ2-5; possibly TRBD1 or TRBD2 for D (6 bases each). TRBV23-1 is treated as an ORF (open reading frame) with a function not yet certain. The CDR3 is made up of 16 amino acids. With 0 bases removed from V and 1 base from J, the gap between germline ends came to 12 bases. The CDR3 region has the DNA TGCGCCAGCAGTCAATCGGGCAGGGGAGGCCAAGAGACCCAGTACTTC. This translates into CASSQSGRGGQETQYF.

V and J are TRBV19 and TRBJ1-5, with TRBD1 matching 8 bases. The junction had 8 bases not matched to a gene; V was cut back by 5 bases and J by 2 bases. This CDR3 region has 16 residues. Germline V gives CDR1 LNHDA, CDR2 SQIVND (reference sequence). CDR3 sequence reads: CASSGVQGVGNQPQHF. The CDR3 coding sequence is TGTGCCAGTAGTGGAGTACAGGGGGTAGGCAATCAGCCCCAGCATTTT.

As DNA, the CDR3 is TGCGCCAGCAGCTTAACAGGGGGCGCTGGTTATGGCTACACCTTC. Protein: CASSLTGGAGYGYTF. V is TRBV5-1 and J is TRBJ1-2; 9 bases are shared with TRBD1. This CDR3 is built from 15 residues. CDR1 is SGHRS and CDR2 is YFSETQ in the germline V gene. The trim removed 2 bases at V and 5 bases at J, leaving 7 bases unmatched.

The V gene is TRBV19, the J gene TRBJ2-2; 8 bases are a match to TRBD1. The ends lost 1 base at V and 3 bases at J; junction bases unmatched: 4. Germline assignment: CDR1 LNHDA and CDR2 SQIVND (reference sequence). The CDR3 covers 16 residues. The DNA for the CDR3 is TGTGCCAGTAGTATAGCCTACAGGGGGTACACCGGGGAGCTGTTTTTT. It specifies CASSIAYRGYTGELFF.

The CDR3 coding sequence is TGCGCCAGCAGTGAGTCGAAACTAACGGCCCTCCACTTT. Residues: CASSESKLTALHF. This sequence joins TRBV10-2 and TRBJ1-6, with D unclear. Germline CDR1 is WSHSY and CDR2 is SAAADI. The CDR3 extends over 13 amino acids. Deletions cut 0 bases from V and 14 bases from J, with 11 bases between.

The J gene is TRBJ2-7, the V gene TRBV19; 9 bases map to TRBD2. This CDR3 region has 15 residues. The germline V gene encodes CDR1 LNHDA and CDR2 SQIVND (reference sequence). After removal of 4 bases from V and 3 bases from J, the junction contained 7 bases not matched to a gene. As DNA, the CDR3 is TGTGCCAGTAGTAAAGGGTCTAGCGGGAACTACGAGCAGTACTTC. This gives the protein CASSKGSSGNYEQYF.

This chain joins TRBV7-8 and TRBJ1-2, with D possibly being TRBD1 (6 bases). The V end lost 5 bases, the J end lost 6 bases, and 19 bases lay between the germline ends. CDR3 length: 15 residues. Germline CDR1 reads SGHVS; CDR2 reads FQNEAQ. The CDR3 spells CASSDRQVGRDGYTF. DNA for the CDR3: TGTGCCAGCAGCGATAGACAGGTCGGGAGGGATGGCTACACCTTC.

V is TRBV30 and J is TRBJ1-1; D is unclear. The germline CDR1 and CDR2 sequences are GTSNPN and SVGIG (reference sequence). V was pared by 4 bases and J by 0 bases, with 9 bases between. The CDR3 length is 13 residues. DNA for the CDR3: TGTGCCTGGACCCCACCCATGAACACTGAAGCTTTCTTT. It codes for CAWTPPMNTEAFF.

The chain links TRBV2 to TRBJ1-3, with D unresolved. This CDR3 contains 15 residues. Germline V gene lookup returns CDR1 SNHLY and CDR2 FYNNEI. Trimming took off 6 bases at V and 0 bases at J, with 12 bases between the two ends. Here the CDR3 reads CASRQYVSSGNTIYF. The CDR3 DNA reads TGTGCCAGCAGACAATATGTCTCCTCTGGAAACACCATATATTTT.